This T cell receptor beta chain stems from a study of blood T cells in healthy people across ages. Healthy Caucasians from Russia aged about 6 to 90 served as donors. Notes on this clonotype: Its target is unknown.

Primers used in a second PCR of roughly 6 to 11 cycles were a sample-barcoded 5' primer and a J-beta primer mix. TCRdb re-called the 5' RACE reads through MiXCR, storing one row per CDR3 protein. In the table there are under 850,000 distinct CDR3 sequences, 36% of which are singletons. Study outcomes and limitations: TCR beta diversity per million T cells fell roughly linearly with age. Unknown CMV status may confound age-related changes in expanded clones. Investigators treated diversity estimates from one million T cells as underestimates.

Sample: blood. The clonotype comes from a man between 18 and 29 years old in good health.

The CDR3 region is CSARVAGGCNEQFF. CDR3 DNA sequence: TGCAGTGCTAGAGTAGCGGGGGGGTGCAATGAGCAGTTCTTC. V usage is TRBV20-1 and J usage is TRBJ2-1, with 11 nucleotides matching TRBD2. Germline V gene lookup returns CDR1 DFQATT and CDR2 SNEGSKA (reference sequence). This CDR3 contains 14 residues. With V trimmed by 1 base and J by 6 bases, 2 bases remained unmatched.